Listed below are T cell receptor beta chains from one sample, sequenced in a study of blood T cells in healthy people across ages. TCRdb independently ran MiXCR on the 5' RACE reads; one entry per CDR3 protein. This table has 500,000 to 600,000 distinct CDR3 sequences, 25% to 30% appearing once. What was sequenced was blood. Source of these receptors: a woman aged 70-85 years in good health. The CDR3 runs from the conserved cysteine through the conserved F or W. D genes are given only for firm matches. Clone size is not always given. Where it is, it says once, few, many or a class for expanded clones.

TRBJ1-2 | TRBD1 | few | TRBV2 | TGTGCCAGCCTTTGGACAGGGGACGCAGGCCACACCTTC | CASLWTGDAGHTF
TRBJ2-1 | TRBD2 | - | TRBV7-2 | TGTGCCAGCAGCTCAGCCGGGACTAACAATGAGCAGTTCTTC | CASSSAGTNNEQFF
TRBJ2-7 | - | few | TRBV4-3 | TGCGCCAGCAGCCAAGGCCAACGCCAGAGTCTCTACGAGCAGTACTTC | CASSQGQRQSLYEQYF
TRBJ2-3 | - | - | TRBV5-1 | TGCGCCAGCAGCTTCGAGGTTAGCACAGATACGCAGTATTTT | CASSFEVSTDTQYF
TRBJ2-1 | TRBD2 | many | TRBV24-1 | TGTGCCACCTTGGGTAGCGGGAACAATGAGCAGTTCTTC | CATLGSGNNEQFF
TRBJ1-5 | - | - | TRBV19 | TGTGCCAGTAGTATCCGGGGATCAGATCAGCCCCAGCATTTT | CASSIRGSDQPQHF
TRBJ1-3 | - | - | TRBV11-1 | TGTGCCAGCAGTTCCCGACACTTCTCTGGAAACACCATATATTTT | CASSSRHFSGNTIYF
TRBJ1-6 | TRBD1 | - | TRBV28 | TGTGCCAGCAGTCCGATTACAGGGGGGAATTCACCCCTCCACTTT | CASSPITGGNSPLHF
TRBJ1-5 | - | - | TRBV19 | TGTGCCAGTAGGGCCCTTTATAGCAATCAGCCCCAGCATTTT | CASRALYSNQPQHF
TRBJ1-5 | - | few | TRBV7-2 | TGTGCCAGCAGCTTAGGGAGTGCCTCCAATCAGCCCCAGCATTTT | CASSLGSASNQPQHF
TRBJ2-1 | - | - | TRBV6-2/TRBV6-3 | TGTGCCAGCATCCGCGGGGAGAGCTCCTACAATGAGCAGTTCTTC | CASIRGESSYNEQFF
TRBJ2-2 | - | - | TRBV4-3 | TGCGCCAGCAGCCAAGAGAGCGGATCTGCGGCGCGCGGGGAGCTGTTTTTT | CASSQESGSAARGELFF
TRBJ2-4 | TRBD2 | few | TRBV25-1 | TGTGCCAGCAGTGCATCGGCGGCGGGGGGACGGGACATTCAGTACTTC | CASSASAAGGRDIQYF
TRBJ1-4 | - | few | TRBV9 | TGTGCCAGCAGCGGGCCGGTATGGGTTAGAAAACTGTTTTTT | CASSGPVWVRKLFF
TRBJ2-3 | - | - | TRBV29-1 | TGCAGCGTCCTCGAGATAGCCACTAGCACAGATACGCAGTATTTT | CSVLEIATSTDTQYF
TRBJ2-5 | - | few | TRBV20-1 | TGCAGTGCTGCAACACAGCACCTGGGGGAGACCCAGTACTTC | CSAATQHLGETQYF
TRBJ1-5 | - | few | TRBV6-2/TRBV6-3 | TGTGCCAGCAGTTATAGGGGGGCAAGTCAGCCCCAGCATTTT | CASSYRGASQPQHF
TRBJ2-3 | - | - | TRBV20-1 | TGCAGTGCTTCAGGGTCTGGGAGCACAGATACGCAGTATTTT | CSASGSGSTDTQYF
TRBJ1-2 | - | - | TRBV7-2 | TGTGCCAGCAGCTTATCTCCCTCGGGGGGTGGCTACACCTTC | CASSLSPSGGGYTF
TRBJ2-7 | TRBD2 | few | TRBV6-5 | TGTGCCAGCAGTTTCTCGACTAGCCCCAAAGTATACGAGCAGTACTTC | CASSFSTSPKVYEQYF
TRBJ2-1 | - | - | TRBV5-1 | TGCGCCAGCAGCTTGGGACAAGAAGGATATGAGCAGTTCTTC | CASSLGQEGYEQFF
TRBJ1-2 | - | - | TRBV4-1 | TGCGCCAGCAGCCAACAGCAGTCGGGGCCTAACTATGGCTACACCTTC | CASSQQQSGPNYGYTF
TRBJ2-7 | - | - | TRBV6-2/TRBV6-3 | TGTGCCAGCAGTTACTCTTTACGGGAGCCGACCTACGAGCAGTACTTC | CASSYSLREPTYEQYF
TRBJ2-3 | - | - | TRBV7-9 | TGTGCCAGCAGCTCCCCGACAGTTTCCAGAGATACGCAGTATTTT | CASSSPTVSRDTQYF
TRBJ2-7 | TRBD2 | - | TRBV20-1 | TGCAGTGCTAGAGATCACCTAGCGGGGGTAGGCGAGCAGTACTTC | CSARDHLAGVGEQYF
TRBJ2-5 | TRBD2 | - | TRBV20-1 | TGCAGTGCTAGGACTAGCGCCGGAGAGACCCAGTACTTC | CSARTSAGETQYF
TRBJ1-4 | - | - | TRBV12-3/TRBV12-4 | TGTGCCAGCAGTTTGCAGGGCCAGAATGAAAAACTGTTTTTT | CASSLQGQNEKLFF
TRBJ1-4 | - | - | TRBV12-3/TRBV12-4 | TGTGCCAGCAGTACCCGTAATACGAATGAAAAACTGTTTTTT | CASSTRNTNEKLFF